These T cell receptor beta chains were read from a single sample in a study of T cell clusters in autoimmune cytopenias. One entry per CDR3 protein, without DNA, is what TCRdb gives after re-calling the multiplex PCR reads. The clone table shows about 6,100 distinct CDR3 sequences, with the ten largest holding approximately 38%. These data are also associated with another study on T cell repertoires in aging, cancer and after chemotherapy.

Sequencing was carried out using peripheral blood. All receptors derive from a human donor in good health. Each CDR3 is given with its conserved first and last residue. Size values are once, few and many counts, or a class for expanded clones, and some rows have none.

V gene: TRBV11-2
J gene: TRBJ1-2
clone size: NA
CDR3 protein: CASSFDLDYGYTF

V gene: TRBV20-1
J gene: TRBJ2-3
clone size: NA
CDR3 protein: CSATGTGGADTQYF

V gene: TRBV29-1
J gene: TRBJ1-2
clone size: medium-sized
CDR3 protein: CSAWTGYGYTF

V gene: TRBV7-9
J gene: TRBJ2-7
clone size: NA
CDR3 protein: CASSLWGAPEGQYF

V gene: TRBV6-5
J gene: TRBJ2-7
clone size: medium-sized
CDR3 protein: CASSYSWTGSYEQYF

V gene: TRBV20-1
J gene: TRBJ2-6
clone size: NA
CDR3 protein: CSASPLGSSGANVLTF

V gene: TRBV30
J gene: TRBJ1-5
clone size: medium-sized
CDR3 protein: CAWSSGQGNQPQHF

V gene: TRBV7-2
J gene: TRBJ2-7
clone size: NA
CDR3 protein: CASSPVRGDSYEQYF

V gene: TRBV6-6
J gene: TRBJ1-2
clone size: NA
CDR3 protein: CASSYIDYGYTF

V gene: TRBV20-1
J gene: TRBJ2-3
clone size: NA
CDR3 protein: CSALNRGRGDTDTQYF

V gene: TRBV15
J gene: TRBJ2-5
clone size: medium-sized
CDR3 protein: CATSRTTSLAGYETQYF

V gene: TRBV6-5
J gene: TRBJ1-2
clone size: medium-sized
CDR3 protein: CASSETPSGLIGGYTF

V gene: TRBV29-1
J gene: TRBJ2-2
clone size: medium-sized
CDR3 protein: CSVNGQRNTGELFF

V gene: TRBV10-3
J gene: TRBJ1-4
clone size: NA
CDR3 protein: CAISREAGNTNEKLFF

V gene: TRBV4-3
J gene: TRBJ2-1
clone size: NA
CDR3 protein: CASSFDPAGTTSYNEQFF

V gene: TRBV6-1
J gene: TRBJ1-5
clone size: NA
CDR3 protein: CASSEAAVNQPQHF

V gene: TRBV7-2
J gene: TRBJ2-5
clone size: NA
CDR3 protein: CASSPTGAVWTQYF

V gene: TRBV6-5
J gene: TRBJ2-5
clone size: medium-sized
CDR3 protein: CASSYDIAGGGETQYF

V gene: TRBV4-3
J gene: TRBJ2-7
clone size: NA
CDR3 protein: CASSRGLAGGDSYEQYF

V gene: TRBV20-1
J gene: TRBJ2-2
clone size: NA
CDR3 protein: CSALPLTGLDTGELFF

V gene: TRBV20-1
J gene: TRBJ2-1
clone size: NA
CDR3 protein: CSARVLSGYEQFF

V gene: TRBV7-9
J gene: TRBJ1-1
clone size: NA
CDR3 protein: CASSLGDRNTEAFF

V gene: TRBV6-5
J gene: TRBJ2-3
clone size: NA
CDR3 protein: CASRTGTTNTQYF

V gene: TRBV2
J gene: TRBJ2-1
clone size: NA
CDR3 protein: CASSPPGVNEQFF

V gene: TRBV20-1
J gene: TRBJ2-1
clone size: NA
CDR3 protein: CSASTAGQGGGNEQFF

V gene: TRBV4-3
J gene: TRBJ1-2
clone size: NA
CDR3 protein: CASSRDRGTGEGYTF

V gene: TRBV5-4
J gene: TRBJ2-2
clone size: medium-sized
CDR3 protein: CASSLDQKNTGELFF

V gene: TRBV6-1
J gene: TRBJ2-3
clone size: medium-sized
CDR3 protein: CASSVSSGASTDTQYF

V gene: TRBV7-9
J gene: TRBJ2-7
clone size: NA
CDR3 protein: CASSLGDGTYEQYF

V gene: TRBV19
J gene: TRBJ2-2
clone size: medium-sized
CDR3 protein: CASSNPLFGTSTGELFF

V gene: TRBV6-1
J gene: TRBJ2-5
clone size: medium-sized
CDR3 protein: CASSDEAGGFETQYF

V gene: TRBV27
J gene: TRBJ2-1
clone size: NA
CDR3 protein: CASSPRGTGYAEQFF

V gene: TRBV7-9
J gene: TRBJ2-2
clone size: NA
CDR3 protein: CASSPPGLLGELFF

V gene: TRBV18
J gene: TRBJ1-3
clone size: NA
CDR3 protein: CASSPGSGNTIYF

V gene: TRBV6-2/TRBV6-3
J gene: TRBJ1-2
clone size: medium-sized
CDR3 protein: CASSHAYGYTF

V gene: TRBV27
J gene: TRBJ2-7
clone size: medium-sized
CDR3 protein: CASSSYRTSGGRSYEQYF

V gene: TRBV4-3
J gene: TRBJ1-2
clone size: NA
CDR3 protein: CASSTGQGWGYGYTF

V gene: TRBV14
J gene: TRBJ2-7
clone size: NA
CDR3 protein: CASSQDGGRGTQYF

V gene: TRBV6-2/TRBV6-3
J gene: TRBJ2-7
clone size: NA
CDR3 protein: CASSYPTDRVADEQYF

V gene: TRBV5-6
J gene: TRBJ2-3
clone size: medium-sized
CDR3 protein: CASSLALVAGQYF

V gene: TRBV30
J gene: TRBJ1-1
clone size: NA
CDR3 protein: CAWSPTGTEAFF

V gene: TRBV6-5
J gene: TRBJ1-2
clone size: medium-sized
CDR3 protein: CASSRTGGAVRGYTF

V gene: TRBV20-1
J gene: TRBJ2-3
clone size: NA
CDR3 protein: CSARGGGSTDTQYF

V gene: TRBV7-9
J gene: TRBJ2-3
clone size: NA
CDR3 protein: CASSLARGATDTQYF

V gene: TRBV20-1
J gene: TRBJ1-4
clone size: NA
CDR3 protein: CRAGTGSEKLFF

V gene: TRBV18
J gene: TRBJ1-6
clone size: medium-sized
CDR3 protein: CASSPGQGFSPLHF